The rows below give T cell receptor beta chains drawn from one sample of a study of T cell repertoires in cytomegalovirus infection. Which antigens these TCRs recognize remains unknown. A single record per CDR3 protein comes from TCRdb applying MiXCR to the reads. Seen here are around 58,000 distinct CDR3 sequences, about 19% observed once, and the top ten hold 65% to 85%. The input for sequencing was CD8+ T cells from cultured PBMCs, taken from culture after CMV antigen stimulation. The receptor set was obtained from a human donor in good health (CMV status not recorded). Some clones in this sample may be carry-over from other donors' samples. The CDR3 runs from the conserved cysteine through the conserved F or W. The D gene is left open where the match is weak. Some rows have no size entry. The others give once, few or many, or a class for an expanded clone.

CDR3 protein: CASSSDLTVNTEAFF; CDR3 DNA: TGTGCCAGCAGCTCCGATTTGACGGTGAACACTGAAGCTTTCTTT; clone size: -; D gene: -; J gene: TRBJ1-1; V gene: TRBV7-9
CDR3 protein: CASSPYRRDSPLHF; CDR3 DNA: TGTGCCAGCAGCCCGTACCGACGGGATTCACCCCTCCACTTT; clone size: many; D gene: -; J gene: TRBJ1-6; V gene: TRBV7-6
CDR3 protein: CASSPLAGGPQETQYF; CDR3 DNA: TGTGCCAGCAGCCCCCTAGCGGGGGGACCCCAAGAGACCCAGTACTTC; clone size: -; D gene: TRBD2; J gene: TRBJ2-5; V gene: TRBV7-2
CDR3 protein: CASSLGQGEFF; CDR3 DNA: TGTGCCAGCAGCCTCGGGCAGGGTGAGTTCTTC; clone size: -; D gene: -; J gene: TRBJ2-1; V gene: TRBV14
CDR3 protein: CASIIGGGGSRSPLHF; CDR3 DNA: TGTGCCAGCATAATAGGGGGAGGGGGATCAAGATCACCCCTCCACTTT; clone size: -; D gene: -; J gene: TRBJ1-6; V gene: TRBV6-6
CDR3 protein: CASSKRDSSNYGYTF; CDR3 DNA: TGTGCCAGTAGTAAACGGGACAGTTCTAACTATGGCTACACCTTC; clone size: few; D gene: TRBD1; J gene: TRBJ1-2; V gene: TRBV19
CDR3 protein: CASSGSLYGYTF; CDR3 DNA: TGTGCCAGCAGTGGGAGCCTCTATGGCTACACCTTC; clone size: -; D gene: -; J gene: TRBJ1-2; V gene: TRBV12-3/TRBV12-4
CDR3 protein: CASRDREGRTDTQYF; CDR3 DNA: TGTGCCAGCCGGGACAGGGAAGGGCGCACAGATACGCAGTATTTT; clone size: -; D gene: TRBD1; J gene: TRBJ2-3; V gene: TRBV19
CDR3 protein: CASTHPGQGGGNTEAFF; CDR3 DNA: TGCGCCAGCACCCACCCGGGACAGGGCGGGGGGAACACTGAAGCTTTCTTT; clone size: few; D gene: TRBD1; J gene: TRBJ1-1; V gene: TRBV5-1
CDR3 protein: CASSQDWGQVTNYGYTF; CDR3 DNA: TGTGCCAGCAGCCAAGATTGGGGCCAGGTGACTAACTATGGCTACACCTTC; clone size: -; D gene: -; J gene: TRBJ1-2; V gene: TRBV14
CDR3 protein: CASSPSGDYTF; CDR3 DNA: TGTGCCAGCAGCCCCTCAGGGGACTACACCTTC; clone size: few; D gene: -; J gene: TRBJ1-2; V gene: TRBV7-4
CDR3 protein: CASSSRRGKSTEAFF; CDR3 DNA: TGTGCCAGCAGTTCCCGCAGGGGGAAAAGCACTGAAGCTTTCTTT; clone size: few; D gene: TRBD1; J gene: TRBJ1-1; V gene: TRBV7-6
CDR3 protein: CASSPEGDVTDTQYF; CDR3 DNA: TGTGCCAGCAGCCCGGAGGGCGACGTGACAGATACGCAGTATTTT; clone size: -; D gene: -; J gene: TRBJ2-3; V gene: TRBV3-1
CDR3 protein: CASSLWPQGGPEAFF; CDR3 DNA: TGTGCCAGCAGTTTATGGCCCCAGGGCGGGCCTGAAGCTTTCTTT; clone size: -; D gene: -; J gene: TRBJ1-1; V gene: TRBV28
CDR3 protein: CSAQGTGPGDTQYF; CDR3 DNA: TGCAGTGCCCAGGGTACAGGGCCAGGGGATACGCAGTATTTT; clone size: -; D gene: -; J gene: TRBJ2-3; V gene: TRBV20-1
CDR3 protein: CASSLLWGARTEAFF; CDR3 DNA: TGTGCCAGCAGTTTACTCTGGGGGGCGAGAACTGAAGCTTTCTTT; clone size: few; D gene: -; J gene: TRBJ1-1; V gene: TRBV28
CDR3 protein: CAWSVGTGTRAYGYTF; CDR3 DNA: TGTGCCTGGAGTGTAGGTACGGGCACAAGGGCCTATGGCTACACCTTC; clone size: -; D gene: -; J gene: TRBJ1-2; V gene: TRBV30
CDR3 protein: CASTIASQMYNSPLHF; CDR3 DNA: TGTGCCAGCACCATCGCCTCACAGATGTATAATTCACCCCTCCACTTT; clone size: few; D gene: -; J gene: TRBJ1-6; V gene: TRBV7-2
CDR3 protein: CASSGGRGPSWEQYF; CDR3 DNA: TGTGCCAGCTCAGGGGGGCGGGGACCCTCTTGGGAGCAGTACTTC; clone size: -; D gene: -; J gene: TRBJ2-7; V gene: TRBV7-2
CDR3 protein: CASSIGLANYEQYF; CDR3 DNA: TGTGCCAGTAGTATAGGACTAGCGAACTACGAGCAGTACTTC; clone size: -; D gene: TRBD2; J gene: TRBJ2-7; V gene: TRBV19
CDR3 protein: CASSLYFSMNTEAFF; CDR3 DNA: TGTGCCAGCAGCTTATACTTTTCGATGAACACTGAAGCTTTCTTT; clone size: few; D gene: -; J gene: TRBJ1-1; V gene: TRBV7-2
CDR3 protein: CASRERTGNYEQYF; CDR3 DNA: TGTGCCAGCAGGGAAAGGACAGGGAACTACGAGCAGTACTTC; clone size: few; D gene: TRBD1; J gene: TRBJ2-7; V gene: TRBV7-2
CDR3 protein: CAWSVLGTVPPKAGNTIYF; CDR3 DNA: TGTGCCTGGAGTGTACTGGGGACAGTTCCTCCCAAGGCTGGAAACACCATATATTTT; clone size: -; D gene: TRBD1; J gene: TRBJ1-3; V gene: TRBV30
CDR3 protein: CASSHRLTGGSPGTDTQYF; CDR3 DNA: TGCGCCAGCAGCCATAGGTTGACAGGGGGTTCGCCCGGCACAGATACGCAGTATTTT; clone size: -; D gene: TRBD1; J gene: TRBJ2-3; V gene: TRBV4-1
CDR3 protein: CASSFGGDPSTDTQYF; CDR3 DNA: TGTGCCAGCAGTTTCGGGGGGGACCCGTCCACAGATACGCAGTATTTT; clone size: -; D gene: TRBD2; J gene: TRBJ2-3; V gene: TRBV12-3/TRBV12-4
CDR3 protein: CASSPQGTVNQPQHF; CDR3 DNA: TGTGCCAGCAGCCCTCAGGGGACGGTCAATCAGCCCCAGCATTTT; clone size: many; D gene: -; J gene: TRBJ1-5; V gene: TRBV7-8
CDR3 protein: CASSQDAGPLNNSPLHF; CDR3 DNA: TGCGCCAGCAGCCAAGATGCAGGCCCACTAAATAATTCACCCCTCCACTTT; clone size: -; D gene: -; J gene: TRBJ1-6; V gene: TRBV4-1
CDR3 protein: CASGGTHNSPLHF; CDR3 DNA: TGTGCCAGCGGAGGGACACATAATTCACCCCTCCACTTT; clone size: -; D gene: -; J gene: TRBJ1-6; V gene: TRBV6-1
CDR3 protein: CASSPPVTYEQYF; CDR3 DNA: TGTGCCAGCAGCCCCCCGGTCACCTACGAGCAGTACTTC; clone size: -; D gene: -; J gene: TRBJ2-7; V gene: TRBV7-2
CDR3 protein: CASSRAAFNEKLFF; CDR3 DNA: TGTGCCAGCAGCCGAGCGGCCTTTAATGAAAAACTGTTTTTT; clone size: few; D gene: -; J gene: TRBJ1-4; V gene: TRBV7-2
CDR3 protein: CATLDSPGNEQFF; CDR3 DNA: TGTGCCACCCTGGACAGTCCGGGGAATGAGCAGTTCTTC; clone size: few; D gene: -; J gene: TRBJ2-1; V gene: TRBV12-3/TRBV12-4
CDR3 protein: CASSLGISYNEQFF; CDR3 DNA: TGTGCCAGCAGCTTAGGGATCTCCTACAATGAGCAGTTCTTC; clone size: -; D gene: -; J gene: TRBJ2-1; V gene: TRBV7-6
CDR3 protein: CASSSGTGVPGLAGLHTDTQYF; CDR3 DNA: TGTGCCAGCAGCTCAGGGACAGGGGTCCCGGGACTAGCGGGGCTTCACACAGATACGCAGTATTTT; clone size: many; D gene: TRBD2; J gene: TRBJ2-3; V gene: TRBV7-2
CDR3 protein: CASTLDSSDTQYF; CDR3 DNA: TGCGCCAGCACCCTGGACTCTTCAGATACGCAGTATTTT; clone size: few; D gene: -; J gene: TRBJ2-3; V gene: TRBV10-2
CDR3 protein: CASSPPGGGSGFEQYF; CDR3 DNA: TGTGCCAGCAGCCCACCCGGGGGGGGGTCCGGTTTCGAGCAGTACTTC; clone size: -; D gene: TRBD2; J gene: TRBJ2-7; V gene: TRBV7-9
CDR3 protein: CSAFGSGTVYGYTF; CDR3 DNA: TGCAGTGCTTTTGGGTCGGGGACGGTCTATGGCTACACCTTC; clone size: -; D gene: -; J gene: TRBJ1-2; V gene: TRBV20-1
CDR3 protein: CASSLSGVGAKNIQYF; CDR3 DNA: TGTGCCAGCAGCTTGTCGGGCGTTGGGGCCAAAAACATTCAGTACTTC; clone size: -; D gene: -; J gene: TRBJ2-4; V gene: TRBV11-2
CDR3 protein: CASRQDSTYGYTF; CDR3 DNA: TGTGCCAGCAGACAAGACAGCACCTATGGCTACACCTTC; clone size: few; D gene: -; J gene: TRBJ1-2; V gene: TRBV12-3/TRBV12-4
CDR3 protein: CASSSWGNGVDTQYF; CDR3 DNA: TGTGCCAGCAGCTCTTGGGGGAACGGGGTAGATACGCAGTATTTT; clone size: few; D gene: -; J gene: TRBJ2-3; V gene: TRBV7-8
CDR3 protein: CASSLLYGRRGEDEQFF; CDR3 DNA: TGTGCCAGCAGCTTGTTATACGGGAGAAGAGGTGAGGATGAGCAGTTCTTC; clone size: few; D gene: -; J gene: TRBJ2-1; V gene: TRBV7-9
CDR3 protein: CASSEGTQYF; CDR3 DNA: TGTGCCAGCAGTGAGGGTACGCAGTATTTT; clone size: -; D gene: -; J gene: TRBJ2-3; V gene: TRBV2
CDR3 protein: CASSALTGVRTDTQYF; CDR3 DNA: TGTGCCAGCAGTGCCCTGACAGGGGTCCGCACAGATACGCAGTATTTT; clone size: -; D gene: TRBD1; J gene: TRBJ2-3; V gene: TRBV6-1
CDR3 protein: CATSRAAGGIEQYF; CDR3 DNA: TGTGCCACCAGCAGAGCAGCTGGAGGGATCGAGCAGTACTTC; clone size: few; D gene: -; J gene: TRBJ2-7; V gene: TRBV15
CDR3 protein: CASSLTQETQYF; CDR3 DNA: TGTGCCAGCAGCTTAACCCAAGAGACCCAGTACTTC; clone size: -; D gene: -; J gene: TRBJ2-5; V gene: TRBV7-9
CDR3 protein: CASSQGTGGWYGYTF; CDR3 DNA: TGCGCCAGCAGCCAAGGGACAGGGGGATGGTATGGCTACACCTTC; clone size: few; D gene: TRBD1; J gene: TRBJ1-2; V gene: TRBV4-1
CDR3 protein: CASNLRGFNEQFF; CDR3 DNA: TGTGCCAGCAACCTGAGAGGGTTCAATGAGCAGTTCTTC; clone size: many; D gene: -; J gene: TRBJ2-1; V gene: TRBV5-5
CDR3 protein: CASSLTGTNQPQHF; CDR3 DNA: TGTGCCAGCAGTCTGACAGGGACGAATCAGCCCCAGCATTTT; clone size: -; D gene: TRBD1; J gene: TRBJ1-5; V gene: TRBV12-3/TRBV12-4
CDR3 protein: CASSSTLGYEQYF; CDR3 DNA: TGTGCCAGCAGCTCGACTCTCGGCTACGAGCAGTACTTC; clone size: many; D gene: -; J gene: TRBJ2-7; V gene: TRBV7-6
CDR3 protein: CASSQVTGNSYEQYF; CDR3 DNA: TGCGCCAGCAGCCAAGTCACGGGTAACTCCTACGAGCAGTACTTC; clone size: few; D gene: -; J gene: TRBJ2-7; V gene: TRBV4-1
CDR3 protein: CASSLYIGGGPQDTQYF; CDR3 DNA: TGTGCCAGCAGTCTCTATATAGGGGGGGGACCTCAAGATACGCAGTATTTT; clone size: -; D gene: -; J gene: TRBJ2-3; V gene: TRBV6-1
CDR3 protein: CASSYSDGPNQPQHF; CDR3 DNA: TGTGCCAGCAGTTACTCGGACGGCCCCAATCAGCCCCAGCATTTT; clone size: -; D gene: -; J gene: TRBJ1-5; V gene: TRBV6-6
CDR3 protein: CASSPGTGSEQYF; CDR3 DNA: TGTGCCAGCAGTCCCGGGACAGGGTCGGAGCAGTACTTC; clone size: few; D gene: TRBD1; J gene: TRBJ2-7; V gene: TRBV12-3/TRBV12-4
CDR3 protein: CASSPSYGYTF; CDR3 DNA: TGTGCCAGCAGCCCCTCCTATGGCTACACCTTC; clone size: -; D gene: -; J gene: TRBJ1-2; V gene: TRBV7-6
CDR3 protein: CASSLLAGGADEQFF; CDR3 DNA: TGTGCCAGCAGCCTCCTAGCGGGGGGGGCGGATGAGCAGTTCTTC; clone size: few; D gene: TRBD2; J gene: TRBJ2-1; V gene: TRBV6-5
CDR3 protein: CASSLRESRETQYF; CDR3 DNA: TGTGCCAGCAGCTTGCGGGAGTCACGGGAGACCCAGTACTTC; clone size: -; D gene: TRBD2; J gene: TRBJ2-5; V gene: TRBV7-8
CDR3 protein: CASSPPGQMNYGYTF; CDR3 DNA: TGTGCCAGCAGCCCCCCGGGACAGATGAACTATGGCTACACCTTC; clone size: few; D gene: TRBD1; J gene: TRBJ1-2; V gene: TRBV7-9
CDR3 protein: CASSLVTGRSNQPQHF; CDR3 DNA: TGTGCCAGCAGTTTGGTGACAGGGCGAAGCAATCAGCCCCAGCATTTT; clone size: few; D gene: TRBD1; J gene: TRBJ1-5; V gene: TRBV28
CDR3 protein: CASGGDRNMNTEAFF; CDR3 DNA: TGTGCCAGCGGGGGGGACAGGAACATGAACACTGAAGCTTTCTTT; clone size: -; D gene: TRBD1; J gene: TRBJ1-1; V gene: TRBV7-9
CDR3 protein: CASGGPGQRYGYTF; CDR3 DNA: TGTGCTAGTGGGGGACCGGGACAGCGGTATGGCTACACCTTC; clone size: -; D gene: TRBD1; J gene: TRBJ1-2; V gene: TRBV12-5